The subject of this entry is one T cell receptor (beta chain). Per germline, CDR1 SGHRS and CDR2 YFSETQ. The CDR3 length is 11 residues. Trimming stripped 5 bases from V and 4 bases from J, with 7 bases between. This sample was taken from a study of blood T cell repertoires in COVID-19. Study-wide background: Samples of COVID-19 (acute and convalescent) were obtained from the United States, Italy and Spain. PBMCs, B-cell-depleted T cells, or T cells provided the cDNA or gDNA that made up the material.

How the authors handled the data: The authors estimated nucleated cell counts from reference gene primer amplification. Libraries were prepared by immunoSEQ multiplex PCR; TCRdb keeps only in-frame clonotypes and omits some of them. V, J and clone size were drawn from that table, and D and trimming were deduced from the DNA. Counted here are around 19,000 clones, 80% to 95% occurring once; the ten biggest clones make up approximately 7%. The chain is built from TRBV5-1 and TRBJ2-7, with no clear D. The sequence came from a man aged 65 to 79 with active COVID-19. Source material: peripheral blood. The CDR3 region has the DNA TGCGCCAGCAGGGAGAGGTACGAGCAGTACTTC. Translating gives CASRERYEQYF.